Following are 17 T cell receptor beta chains from one sample sequenced in a study of cytomegalovirus exposure and HLA in healthy donors (dated by TCRdb to between 2016 and 2019). Libraries came from the immunoSEQ multiplex PCR assay. A mixture of 60 forward primers for TCR Vbeta segments and 13 reverse primers for TCR Jbeta segments was used in the multiplex PCR. Sourced from immuneACCESS, this table was stored by TCRdb with only in-frame sequences that have V and J called. A share of the clones is absent; for the studies checked, an unresolved V gene accounts for under half, and the remainder has no known explanation. Recorded for this sample are about 160,000 clones; 70% to 80% of them occurred a single time. Roughly an eighth of the sample goes to the ten largest clones. Sequences were obtained from PBMCs. These receptors all come from a middle-aged man in good health and CMV-seropositive.

A few counts support this clone. The J gene is TRBJ1-1, the V gene TRBV7-9; 9 bases are shared with TRBD1. Germline CDR1 and CDR2: SEHNR and FQNEAQ (reference sequence). There are 13 residues in the CDR3. Trimming at V came to 8 bases and at J to 6 bases, leaving 7 bases not matched to a gene. This chain's CDR3 is CASGDRDRAEAFF. The CDR3 DNA sequence: TGTGCCAGCGGAGACCGGGACAGGGCTGAAGCTTTCTTT.

V usage is TRBV4-2 and J usage is TRBJ2-7, with 10 bases matching TRBD2. With 3 bases clipped from V and 2 bases from J, the junction kept 4 bases outside the gene matches. This CDR3 contains 15 residues. CDR1 and CDR2 (germline): LGHNA, YNFKEQ. The CDR3 region is CASSHSAGGPYEQYF. CDR3 in DNA: TGTGCCAGCAGCCACTCAGCGGGAGGGCCCTACGAGCAGTACTTC.

On this clone itself: Relative to the germline gene, one junction end is altered; a read error may explain this. V is TRBV7-9 and J is TRBJ1-2; no reliable D call. The CDR3 has 11 amino acids. CDR1 and CDR2 from the germline V gene are SEHNR and FQNEAQ (reference sequence). This CDR3 reads CSSGQPYGYTF. In DNA, the CDR3 is TGTTCCAGCGGGCAGCCGTATGGCTACACCTTC.

The genes are TRBV5-1 and TRBJ2-5, with 13 bases fitting TRBD2. The length of the CDR3 is 15 residues. The germline V gene has CDR1 SGHRS and CDR2 YFSETQ. V gave up 4 bases and J gave up 5 bases; unmatched junction bases: 5. CDR3 residues: CASSPGLAGVETQYF. The CDR3 region has the DNA TGCGCCAGCAGCCCCGGACTAGCGGGAGTGGAGACCCAGTACTTC.

The rearrangement links TRBV19 to TRBJ1-1; TRBD1 matches 8 bases. CDR3 length: 16 amino acids. The V gene's germline CDR1 is LNHDA and CDR2 SQIVND (reference sequence). V gave up 6 bases and J gave up 0 bases; unmatched junction bases: 9. The chain's CDR3 is CASSSARTGLNTEAFF. The CDR3 DNA is TGTGCCAGTAGCAGTGCCCGGACAGGGCTGAACACTGAAGCTTTCTTT.

The chain carries TRBV11-2 and TRBJ2-2; 11 bases are a match to TRBD2. CDR1 is SGHAT, CDR2 FQNNGV, per germline. The CDR3 has 17 residues. With 3 bases clipped from V and 4 bases from J, the junction kept 7 bases outside the gene matches. CDR3 region: CASSFPGTSGGTGELFF. In DNA, the CDR3 is TGTGCCAGCAGCTTTCCCGGGACTAGCGGAGGCACCGGGGAGCTGTTTTTT. Full variable domain (missing parts from reference TRBV11-2 and TRBJ2-2): EAGVAQSPRYKIIEKRQSVAFWCNPISGHATLYWYQQILGQGPKLLIQFQNNGVVDDSQLPKDRFSAERLKGVDSTLKIQPAKLEDSAVYLCASSFPGTSGGTGELFFGEGSRLTVL.

This chain joins TRBV5-1 and TRBJ2-6, with TRBD2 matching over 13 bases. Per germline, CDR1 SGHRS and CDR2 YFSETQ. The CDR3 contains 18 residues. After removal of 2 bases from V and 2 bases from J, the junction contained 4 bases not matched to a gene. The CDR3 loop is CASSLLAGGGAGANVLTF. CDR3 DNA sequence: TGCGCCAGCAGCTTACTAGCGGGAGGGGGGGCTGGGGCCAACGTCCTGACTTTC.

The chain carries TRBV5-6 and TRBJ2-3; D possibly corresponds to TRBD2 (6 bases). Germline CDR1 is SGHDT and CDR2 is YYEEEE. CDR3 length: 15 amino acids. The V end lost 9 bases, the J end lost 1 base, and 18 bases lay between the germline ends. CDR3 region: CATTSGLHRTDTQYF. The CDR3 bases are TGTGCCACAACTTCGGGACTTCATCGCACAGATACGCAGTATTTT.

CDR3 loop: CSVQGLAGNLRELFF. CDR3 DNA: TGCAGCGTGCAAGGACTAGCGGGAAACCTGAGGGAGCTGTTTTTT. The chain recombines TRBV29-1 with TRBJ2-2; 12 bases match TRBD2. The germline gives CDR1 SQVTM, CDR2 ANQGSEA. CDR3 size: 15 residues. J was trimmed by 9 bases and V by 6 bases; bases with no gene match: 11.

A remark on this clone: This sample also contains other DNA sequences that code for the same CDR3. This chain connects TRBV28 to TRBJ2-7, with 8 bases lining up with TRBD1. This CDR3 region has 15 residues. Germline values: CDR1 MDHEN, CDR2 SYDVKM. Germline trimming cut 6 bases from V and 6 bases from J; bases unmatched to any gene: 13. The CDR3 reads CASSFSGTGNREQYF. As DNA, the CDR3 is TGTGCCAGCAGCTTCTCCGGGACAGGTAATCGCGAGCAGTACTTC.

This clone was counted a few times. The chain employs TRBV5-4 and TRBJ2-2; 10 bases fit TRBD2. Unmatched junction bases numbered 6, after V lost 1 base and J lost 6 bases. This CDR3 is built from 16 residues. Germline CDR1 and CDR2: SGHNT and YYREEE (reference sequence). The CDR3 reads CASSLSSGSRAGELFF. The CDR3 DNA follows: TGTGCCAGCAGCTTGTCTAGCGGGAGTAGGGCCGGGGAGCTGTTTTTT.

The chain is built from TRBV7-2 and TRBJ1-2; D is possibly TRBD1 (6 bases). Looked up from germline, CDR1 is SGHTA and CDR2 is FQGNSA. V was trimmed by 1 base and J by 0 bases, leaving 9 bases between them. The CDR3 consists of 15 residues. CDR3 DNA sequence: TGTGCCAGCAGCTTAGTCTGGACAGCTAACTATGGCTACACCTTC. It yields the protein CASSLVWTANYGYTF.

This chain connects TRBV28 to TRBJ2-7, with 9 bases lining up with TRBD1. After removal of 4 bases from V and 2 bases from J, the junction contained 3 bases not matched to a gene. Per germline, CDR1 MDHEN and CDR2 SYDVKM. The length of the CDR3 is 14 residues. The CDR3 nucleotides read TGTGCCAGCAGTTCCGGGACAGGGCCCTACGAGCAGTACTTC. Translated: CASSSGTGPYEQYF.

The rearrangement uses TRBV9 and TRBJ2-5, with D perhaps TRBD1 (5 bases). Trimming pared 0 bases from V and 0 bases from J, leaving 9 bases between. This CDR3 spans 15 amino acids. Germline CDR1 SGDLS, CDR2 YYNGEE. CDR3 in amino acids: CASSVGWTNQETQYF. The CDR3 DNA follows: TGTGCCAGCAGCGTAGGCTGGACAAACCAAGAGACCCAGTACTTC.

The J gene is TRBJ2-1, the V gene TRBV10-2; TRBD2 matches 9 bases. The germline V gene encodes CDR1 WSHSY and CDR2 SAAADI. This CDR3 spans 13 amino acids. V lost 5 bases to trimming and J lost 9 bases; unmatched junction nucleotides: 5. For the CDR3, the DNA is TGCGCCAGCAGTTTAGCGGGAGCGGGTGAGCAGTTCTTC. Encoded protein: CASSLAGAGEQFF.

The chain joins TRBV15 to TRBJ2-5, with 8 bases aligning to TRBD1. The V segment lost 0 bases and the J segment 1 base; nucleotides outside the gene matches: 7. This CDR3 is built from 17 residues. Germline CDR1 is LNHNV and CDR2 is YYDKDF (reference sequence). DNA for the CDR3: TGTGCCACCAGCAGAGAGAATGCGGGGACAGGCCAAGAGACCCAGTACTTC. Its protein is CATSRENAGTGQETQYF.

This clone was seen a handful of times. The chain employs TRBV7-2 and TRBJ2-5, with D uncertain. Trimming took 1 base from V and 1 from J, leaving 7 bases between them. Germline V gives CDR1 SGHTA, CDR2 FQGNSA. The length of the CDR3 is 14 residues. The CDR3 spells CASSLEAFQETQYF. As DNA, the CDR3 is TGTGCCAGCAGCTTAGAAGCCTTCCAAGAGACCCAGTACTTC.